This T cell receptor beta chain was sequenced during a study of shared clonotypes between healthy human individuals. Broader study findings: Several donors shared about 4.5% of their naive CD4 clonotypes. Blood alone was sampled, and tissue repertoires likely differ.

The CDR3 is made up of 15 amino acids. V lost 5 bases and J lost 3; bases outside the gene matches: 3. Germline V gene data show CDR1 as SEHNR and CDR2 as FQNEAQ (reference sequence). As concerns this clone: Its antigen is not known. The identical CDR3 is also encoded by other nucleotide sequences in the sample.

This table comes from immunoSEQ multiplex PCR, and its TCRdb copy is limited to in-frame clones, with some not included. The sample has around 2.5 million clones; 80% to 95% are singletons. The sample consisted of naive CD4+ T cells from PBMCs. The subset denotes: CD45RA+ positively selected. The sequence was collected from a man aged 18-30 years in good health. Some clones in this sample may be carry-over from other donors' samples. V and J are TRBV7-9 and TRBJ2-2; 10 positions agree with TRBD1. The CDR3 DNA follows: TGTGCCAGCAGCCTGGGGACAGGGGACACCGGGGAGCTGTTTTTT. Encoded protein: CASSLGTGDTGELFF.